This record covers a single T cell receptor beta chain. Looked up from germline, CDR1 is SGHTA and CDR2 is FQGNSA. The junction had 12 bases not matched to a gene; V was cut back by 5 bases and J by 5 bases. This CDR3 region has 18 residues. This record belongs to a study of T cell responses to AZD1222 COVID-19 vaccine. Assay: immunoSEQ multiplex PCR; the TCRdb copy retains only in-frame clones and omits some. The table includes fewer than 200,000 clones, approximately 90% detected once. The sequencing here drew on peripheral blood, taken on day 0 of AZD1222 vaccination. This sequence joins TRBV7-2 and TRBJ2-2; 12 bases align to TRBD2. The TCR originated in an adult in good health. CDR3 sequence (DNA): TGTGCCAGCAGCCCTCCCCCGTCCGGACTAGCGGGAACCGGGGAGCTGTTTTTT. Encoded protein: CASSPPPSGLAGTGELFF.